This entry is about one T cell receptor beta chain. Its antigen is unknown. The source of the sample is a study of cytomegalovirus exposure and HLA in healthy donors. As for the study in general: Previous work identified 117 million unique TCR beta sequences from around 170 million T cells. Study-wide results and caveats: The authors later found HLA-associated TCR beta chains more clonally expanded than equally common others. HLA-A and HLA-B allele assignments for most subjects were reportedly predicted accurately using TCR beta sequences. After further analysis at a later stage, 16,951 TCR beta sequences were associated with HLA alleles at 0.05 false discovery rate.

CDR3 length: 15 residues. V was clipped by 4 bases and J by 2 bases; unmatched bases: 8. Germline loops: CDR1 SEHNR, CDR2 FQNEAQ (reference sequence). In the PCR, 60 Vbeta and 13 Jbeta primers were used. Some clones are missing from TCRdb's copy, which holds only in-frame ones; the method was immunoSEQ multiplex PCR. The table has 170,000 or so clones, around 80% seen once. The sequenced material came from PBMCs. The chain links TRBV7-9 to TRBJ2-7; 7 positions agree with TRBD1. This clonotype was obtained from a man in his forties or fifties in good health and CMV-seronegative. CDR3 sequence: CASSSTGASPYEQYF. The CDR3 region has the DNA TGTGCCAGCAGCTCCACAGGGGCGAGCCCCTACGAGCAGTACTTC.